Listed below are T cell receptor beta chains from one sample, sequenced in a study of a mutant IDH1 vaccine in newly diagnosed glioma. For these receptors, no antigen is known. Some clones are missing from TCRdb's copy, which holds only in-frame ones; the method was immunoSEQ multiplex PCR. In the table there are tens of thousands of clones, less than 75% of which are singletons. Specimen: peripheral blood mononuclear cells (PBMCs), collected from a glioma patient whose treatment included an IDH1 peptide vaccine. These receptors were obtained from a man in his forties with glioma. Some clones in this sample may be carry-over from other donors' samples. Both conserved end residues are part of each CDR3. A D gene is named only where the DNA matches it firmly. Not every row has a clone size; where given, it reads once, few, many or a size class.

j_gene | v_gene | d_gene | abundance | len | CDR3aa | CDR3nt
TRBJ1-3 | TRBV10-1 | . | . | 12 | CATQGTGNTIYF | TGCGCCACTCAGGGGACTGGAAACACCATATATTTT
TRBJ1-3 | TRBV5-5 | TRBD1 | . | 15 | CASSEVGDRGNTIYF | TGTGCCAGCAGCGAAGTAGGGGACAGAGGAAACACCATATATTTT
TRBJ2-5 | TRBV5-6 | . | . | 15 | CASSLRNLGRETQYF | TGTGCCAGCAGCCTTCGAAACTTGGGGAGGGAGACCCAGTACTTC
TRBJ1-2 | TRBV29-1 | TRBD1 | . | 15 | CSDKPQGARNYGYTF | TGCAGCGACAAGCCCCAGGGGGCGCGTAACTATGGCTACACCTTC
TRBJ1-5 | TRBV2 | TRBD1 | few | 15 | CASSRQGASNQPQHF | TGTGCCAGCAGTCGACAGGGGGCAAGCAATCAGCCCCAGCATTTT
TRBJ2-7 | TRBV4-1 | . | . | 15 | CASSQELVGSYEQYF | TGCGCCAGCAGCCAAGAACTAGTCGGCTCCTACGAGCAGTACTTC
TRBJ2-5 | TRBV23-1 | . | . | 13 | CASSQSVQETQYF | TGCGCCAGCAGTCAATCCGTGCAAGAGACCCAGTACTTC
TRBJ2-5 | TRBV20-1 | . | . | 11 | CSARGGETQYF | TGCAGTGCTAGGGGGGGCGAGACCCAGTACTTC
TRBJ1-6 | TRBV5-6 | TRBD1 | few | 13 | CASSRDRDSILHF | TGTGCCAGCAGCCGCGACCGGGACAGCATTCTCCACTTT
TRBJ2-4 | TRBV5-4 | . | . | 14 | CASKPQVGENIQYF | TGTGCCAGCAAGCCTCAGGTTGGTGAAAACATTCAGTACTTC
TRBJ2-5 | TRBV25-1 | TRBD2 | few | 14 | CASRQTSGQETQYF | TGTGCCAGCAGACAGACTAGCGGTCAAGAGACCCAGTACTTC
TRBJ1-1 | TRBV14 | . | . | 14 | CASSQNILNTEAFF | TGTGCCAGCAGCCAAAACATACTGAACACTGAAGCTTTCTTT
TRBJ2-7 | TRBV6-1 | TRBD1 | . | 14 | CASSTGTAYYEQYF | TGTGCCAGCAGTACCGGGACAGCTTACTACGAGCAGTACTTC
TRBJ1-5 | TRBV2 | . | . | 16 | CASSEGERGGNQPQHF | TGTGCCAGCAGTGAGGGGGAGAGAGGTGGCAATCAGCCCCAGCATTTT
TRBJ2-7 | TRBV2 | TRBD2 | . | 20 | CASSDRHYGTSGAGSYEQYF | TGTGCCAGCAGTGACCGCCATTACGGGACTAGCGGTGCGGGGTCCTACGAGCAGTACTTC
TRBJ1-4 | TRBV18 | TRBD1 | . | 17 | CASSPPGGPAAEEKLFF | TGTGCCAGCTCACCTCCAGGGGGTCCAGCGGCTGAAGAAAAACTGTTTTTT
TRBJ1-2 | TRBV7-9 | . | . | 12 | CASSSDGDGYTF | TGTGCCAGCAGCTCCGACGGGGATGGCTACACCTTC
TRBJ2-3 | TRBV10-3 | . | . | 13 | CAISEGSPDTQYF | TGTGCCATCAGTGAGGGGAGTCCAGATACGCAGTATTTT
TRBJ1-1 | TRBV7-6 | . | . | 14 | CASSQGRGNTEAFF | TGTGCCAGCAGCCAAGGACGGGGTAACACTGAAGCTTTCTTT
TRBJ1-1 | TRBV7-9 | . | once | 15 | CASSPRGGMNTEAFF | TGTGCCAGCAGCCCCCGGGGGGGGATGAACACTGAAGCTTTCTTT
TRBJ2-1 | TRBV5-1 | TRBD1 | few | 14 | CASSSTGGINEQFF | TGCGCCAGCAGCTCGACAGGGGGCATCAATGAGCAGTTCTTC
TRBJ1-3 | TRBV14 | . | . | 16 | CASSQDLRGSGNTIYF | TGTGCCAGCAGCCAAGATTTGAGGGGTTCGGGTAACACCATATATTTT
TRBJ1-3 | TRBV7-9 | . | . | 13 | CASSLPGGNTIYF | TGTGCCAGCAGCCTCCCGGGGGGAAACACCATATATTTT
TRBJ1-1 | TRBV30 | . | . | 12 | CAWSPQSTEAFF | TGTGCCTGGAGTCCACAGAGCACTGAAGCTTTCTTT
TRBJ1-3 | TRBV29-1 | . | . | 13 | CSVAGRARNTIYF | TGCAGCGTAGCCGGGAGAGCAAGAAACACCATATATTTT